Listed below are T cell receptor beta chains from one sample, sequenced in a study of T cells after posttransplantation cyclophosphamide. The repertoire was sequenced with immunoSEQ multiplex PCR; TCRdb's copy has only in-frame clones and lacks some. The sample yields 25,000 to 30,000 clones, more than 80% seen once. Sample: PBMCs. Receptors were obtained from a man between 50 and 59 years old. Each CDR3 is given with its conserved first and last residue. The order of the fields is clone size, V gene, D gene, J gene, CDR3 DNA, CDR3 protein. D genes are given only for firm matches. Clone size is given for some rows only: seen once, a few or many times, or a class if the clone is expanded.

>medium-sized|TRBV5-1|.|TRBJ1-1
TGCGCCAGCAGCTCCGACAGGACTAACACTGAAGCTTTCTTT
CASSSDRTNTEAFF
>.|TRBV29-1|TRBD1|TRBJ2-1
TGCAGCGTTGAACGAGACAGGGGGAATGAGCAGTTCTTC
CSVERDRGNEQFF
>.|TRBV7-2|TRBD1|TRBJ1-2
TGTGCCAGCAGCTTAGCCCAGGGGGCGCGTGGCTACACCTTC
CASSLAQGARGYTF
>.|TRBV6-1|TRBD1|TRBJ2-5
TGTGCCAGCAGTGAAAGGGACAGGGACCCCCAAGAGACCCAGTACTTC
CASSERDRDPQETQYF
>.|TRBV28|.|TRBJ1-1
TGTGCCAGCAGTATGACCGGGACAGAAGCTTTCTTT
CASSMTGTEAFF
>.|TRBV14|.|TRBJ1-2
TGTGCCAGCAGCCAAGACGGAGCCTATGGCTACACCTTC
CASSQDGAYGYTF
>.|TRBV12-5|TRBD2|TRBJ2-3
TGTGCTAGTGGTTTGTCCATCTACGCGTTAGCGGGGGGGCGGAATCCGCAGTATTTT
CASGLSIYALAGGRNPQYF
>.|TRBV5-8|.|TRBJ2-3
TGTGCCAGCAGCCCTCGCACAGATACGCAGTATTTT
CASSPRTDTQYF
>once|TRBV7-9|.|TRBJ1-2
TGTGCCAGCAGCCCCTTTTACTATGGCTACACCTTC
CASSPFYYGYTF
>.|TRBV7-3|.|TRBJ2-2
TGTGCCAGCAGCTTACAGGGTGGTGGAACCGGGGAGCTGTTTTTT
CASSLQGGGTGELFF
>.|TRBV19|.|TRBJ2-3
TGTGCCAGTAGTATACAGGGTCTGACAGATACGCAGTATTTT
CASSIQGLTDTQYF
>.|TRBV19|TRBD2|TRBJ2-2
TGTGCCAGTACGGGGGGGCATGGTAGGACCGGGGAGCTGTTTTTT
CASTGGHGRTGELFF
>.|TRBV5-6|TRBD1|TRBJ1-2
TGTGCCAGCAGACCCTCCGGGACAGGGGAGTGGGGCTACACCTTC
CASRPSGTGEWGYTF
>.|TRBV4-2|TRBD2|TRBJ2-3
TGTGCCAGCAGCCAAGATGCGGCGGGAGGGGGGGATACGCAGTATTTT
CASSQDAAGGGDTQYF
>.|TRBV14|.|TRBJ1-5
TGTGCCAGCAGCCAAGGCGGGGAACGGGGTAGCAATCAGCCCCAGCATTTT
CASSQGGERGSNQPQHF